The TCR beta chain described here comes from a study of blood T cell repertoires in COVID-19. Study context: T cells, B-cell-depleted T cells, or PBMCs supplied cDNA or gDNA.

Authors' data handling: Quantification of nucleated cells was approximated via reference gene primer amplification. TCRdb's table, derived via immunoSEQ multiplex PCR, lists solely in-frame clones and lacks some. V, J and clone size are taken as reported in that table, and D and trimming were inferred from the DNA itself. The sample lists roughly 140,000 clones; around 82% were seen once. Germline assignment: CDR1 SGHRS and CDR2 YFSETQ. CDR3 length equals 15 residues. The ends lost 2 bases at V and 5 bases at J; junction bases unmatched: 7. The chain is built from TRBV5-1 and TRBJ2-5; 9 bases fit TRBD1. Sequenced: peripheral blood. This receptor was taken from a woman between 50 and 59 years old with acute or convalescent COVID-19. CDR3 amino acids: CASSFLQGAMETQYF. The CDR3 nucleotides are TGCGCCAGCAGCTTTCTACAGGGGGCAATGGAGACCCAGTACTTC.